This T cell receptor beta chain was captured by sequencing in a study of blood T cell repertoires in COVID-19. The assay was immunoSEQ multiplex PCR, and TCRdb's table has in-frame clones only and misses some. The repertoire includes some 48,000 clones, 88% of them detected once, and around 3.1% sits in the top ten. Trimming removed 3 bases from V and 4 bases from J, with 10 bases in between. The CDR3 loop spans 14 amino acids. Germline assignment: CDR1 SGHRS and CDR2 YFSETQ. The sample consisted of peripheral blood. The rearrangement joins TRBV5-1 to TRBJ2-2; D perhaps matches TRBD1 (6 bases). The receptor was isolated from a man aged 45 to 65 with active COVID-19. This CDR3 reads CASSSIGGTGELFF. The CDR3 DNA follows: TGCGCCAGCAGCTCTATAGGGGGCACCGGGGAGCTGTTTTTT.